The clone carrying this TCR beta chain has a handful of counts. Original data processing: Estimated nucleated cell counts came from reference gene primer amplification. Sequencing was performed with immunoSEQ multiplex PCR; in TCRdb, only in-frame clones are kept and a portion is missing. Clone size and the V and J calls come from that table; the DNA yielded D and trimming. The table shows approximately 200,000 clones, with about nine tenths occurring only once. Trimming removed 3 bases at V and 6 bases at J, with 11 bases between. Germline CDR1 and CDR2: SNHLY and FYNNEI. CDR3 length: 13 residues. This entry comes from a study of blood T cell repertoires in COVID-19.

V gene TRBV2 combines with J gene TRBJ1-2, with D unclear. The receptor was isolated from a man aged 30 to 45 with COVID-19, enrolled during active disease. Source material: peripheral blood. The CDR3 DNA is TGTGCCAGCAGTGATTTGGAGGGCGATGGCTACACCTTC. The encoded protein is CASSDLEGDGYTF.